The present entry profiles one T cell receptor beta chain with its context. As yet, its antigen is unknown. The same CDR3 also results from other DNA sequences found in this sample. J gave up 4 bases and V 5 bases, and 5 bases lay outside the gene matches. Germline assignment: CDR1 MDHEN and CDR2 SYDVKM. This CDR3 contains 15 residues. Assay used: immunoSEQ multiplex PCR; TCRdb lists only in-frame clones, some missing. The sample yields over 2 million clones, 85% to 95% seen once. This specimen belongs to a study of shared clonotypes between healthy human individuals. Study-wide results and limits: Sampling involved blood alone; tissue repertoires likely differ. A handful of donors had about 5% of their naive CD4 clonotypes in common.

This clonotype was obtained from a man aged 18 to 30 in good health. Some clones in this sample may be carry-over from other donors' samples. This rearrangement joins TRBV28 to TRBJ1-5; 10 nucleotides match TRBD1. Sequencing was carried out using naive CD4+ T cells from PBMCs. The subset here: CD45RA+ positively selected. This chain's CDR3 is CASSPGQGLNQPQHF. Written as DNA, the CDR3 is TGTGCCAGCAGTCCGGGACAGGGGTTGAATCAGCCCCAGCATTTT.